This T cell receptor (beta chain) was recorded in a study of STAT5B mutations in CD4+ large granular lymphocyte leukemia (dated 2022 in TCRdb). With respect to the entire study: Among the healthy controls, the CDR3 'QG' motif was associated with a particular HLA allele. The study compared the TCRbeta repertoires of patients with CD4+ T-cell large granular lymphocyte leukemia against those of healthy blood donors. Flow cytometry on FACSCanto II or FACSVerse confirmed that purified fractions exceeded 95% purity among lymphocytes.

This clone came up a few times. Its antigen remains undetermined. There are no base qualities to consult, and no much larger clone falls within one base. Buffy coats from roughly 40 blood donors, supplied by the Finnish Red Cross blood service, were used as healthy controls. All TCR-sequenced material derived from peripheral blood: patient blood samples and healthy donor buffy coats. Ficoll-Hypaque gradient centrifugation was used to isolate peripheral blood mononuclear cells. Magnetic purification was used to isolate CD4+ cells from the buffy coats of the healthy controls. Genomic DNA was extracted with the Gentra Puregene Cell and Tissue kit and quantified on a Qubit 2.0 fluorometer. The immunoSEQ assay at survey resolution was applied to genomic DNA for sequencing of TCRbeta rearrangements. The paper's processing steps were these. A lowest detectable productive clonotype frequency of 2.59 x 10-5 was observed in the TCR sequencing data. Analyses included only productive TCRbeta rearrangements, meaning complete and in-frame sequences. Clonality for each sample was calculated as Simpson clonality in the immunoSEQ Analyzer version 3.0. Based on frequency, clones were grouped as very rare, small, medium, large (1-20%) or hyperexpanded (>20%). Generation probabilities were estimated with OLGA 1.2.3, V-gene circos plots were made with VDJtools, specificities were searched in VDJdb, and CDR3 motifs were identified with GLIPH. TCRdb mirrors the immuneACCESS table, restricted to in-frame sequences. Some clones are absent from its copies; in checked studies, under half trace to an unresolved V gene, and the reason for the others is unknown. V and J calls and clone size are copied from that table; D and trimming were computed from the DNA. The sample yields tens of thousands of clones; approximately 70% were counted once. 1.5% to 2% of the sample goes to the ten largest clones.

The paper's findings and limits, for the study overall: Each patient's main leukemic clonotypes were private, but 25% of these clonotypes showed up at low frequency in the non-leukemic repertoires of other patients. TRBV06-family usage was enriched among the top patient clones (8/27) compared with healthy controls (2/35). The data were not HLA-matched, and the higher clonality in CD4+ T-LGLL than in CD8+ T-LGLL could be due to the relatively small sample size. CD4-sorted patient repertoires appeared more clonal than healthy CD4+ repertoires, and this difference persisted after removing the putative leukemic clones.

The CDR3 covers 13 residues, taking in both the cysteine and the phenylalanine. The entry retains the CDR3 DNA only, 39 bases that are in frame from base 1. At the junction V is shortened by 2 bases and J by 10 bases, with 14 bases in between. The germline V gene sets CDR1 to SGHDN and CDR2 to FVKESK. The TCR comes from a human donor in good health. Sequencing input: CD4+ T cells from blood buffy coats. The chain couples TRBV14 to TRBJ1-1; too little of a D gene remains to name it. The nucleotide sequence reads as follows: TGTGCCAGCAGCCAAAGCGTACTGGCCGGAGCTTTCTTT. It translates as CASSQSVLAGAFF. Here the CDR3 is joined to the reference TRBV14 and TRBJ1-1 genes, and the full variable domain is: EAGVTQFPSHSVIEKGQTVTLRCDPISGHDNLYWYRRVMGKEIKFLLHFVKESKQDESGMPNNRFLAERTGGTYSTLKVQPAELEDSGVYFCASSQSVLAGAFFGQGTRLTVV.